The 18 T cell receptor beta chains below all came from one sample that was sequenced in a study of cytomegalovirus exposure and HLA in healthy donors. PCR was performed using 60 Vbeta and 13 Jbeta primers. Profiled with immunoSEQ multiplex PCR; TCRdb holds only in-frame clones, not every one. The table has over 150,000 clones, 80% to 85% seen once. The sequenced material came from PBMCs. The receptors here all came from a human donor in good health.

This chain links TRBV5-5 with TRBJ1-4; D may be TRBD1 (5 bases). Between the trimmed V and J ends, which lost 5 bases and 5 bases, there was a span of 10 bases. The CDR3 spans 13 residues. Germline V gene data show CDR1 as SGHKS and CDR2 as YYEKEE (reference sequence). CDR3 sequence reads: CASSRTGNEKLFF. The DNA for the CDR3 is TGTGCCAGCAGTCGTACAGGAAATGAAAAACTGTTTTTT.

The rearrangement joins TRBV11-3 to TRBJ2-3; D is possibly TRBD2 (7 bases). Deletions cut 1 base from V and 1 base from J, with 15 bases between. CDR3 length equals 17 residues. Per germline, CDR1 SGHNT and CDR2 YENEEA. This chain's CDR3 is CASSLVMGGGRTDTQYF. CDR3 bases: TGTGCCAGCAGCTTAGTCATGGGCGGGGGCCGCACAGATACGCAGTATTTT.

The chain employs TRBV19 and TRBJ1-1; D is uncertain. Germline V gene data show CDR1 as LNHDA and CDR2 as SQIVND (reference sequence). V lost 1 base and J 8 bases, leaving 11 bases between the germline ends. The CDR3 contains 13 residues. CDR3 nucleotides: TGTGCCAGTAGTATAGGGCCGGGTCTCGAAGCTTTCTTT. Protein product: CASSIGPGLEAFF.

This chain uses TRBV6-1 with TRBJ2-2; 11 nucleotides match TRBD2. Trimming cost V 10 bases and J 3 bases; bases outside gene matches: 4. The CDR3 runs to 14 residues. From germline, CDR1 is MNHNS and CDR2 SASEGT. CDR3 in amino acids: CAKLAGADTGELFF. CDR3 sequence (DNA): TGTGCCAAACTAGCGGGGGCCGACACCGGGGAGCTGTTTTTT.

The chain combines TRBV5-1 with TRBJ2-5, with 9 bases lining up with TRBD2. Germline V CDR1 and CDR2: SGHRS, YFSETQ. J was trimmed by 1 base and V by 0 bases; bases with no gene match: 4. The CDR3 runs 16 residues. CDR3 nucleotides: TGCGCCAGCAGCTTGGCCCAGCGGGGGGCCCAAGAGACCCAGTACTTC. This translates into CASSLAQRGAQETQYF.

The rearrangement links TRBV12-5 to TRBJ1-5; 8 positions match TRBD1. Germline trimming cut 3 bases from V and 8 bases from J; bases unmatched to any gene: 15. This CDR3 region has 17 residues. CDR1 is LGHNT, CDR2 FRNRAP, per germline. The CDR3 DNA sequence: TGTGCTAGTGGTTTCCTTACTACGGACAGGGCCCGGGAGCCCCAGCATTTT. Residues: CASGFLTTDRAREPQHF.

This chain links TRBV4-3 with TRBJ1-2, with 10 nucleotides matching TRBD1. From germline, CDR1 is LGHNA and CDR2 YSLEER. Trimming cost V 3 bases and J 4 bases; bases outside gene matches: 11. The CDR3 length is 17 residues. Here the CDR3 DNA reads TGCGCCAGCAGCCATGCCGGGACAGGGGCGGCGAGCTATGGCTACACCTTC. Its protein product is CASSHAGTGAASYGYTF.

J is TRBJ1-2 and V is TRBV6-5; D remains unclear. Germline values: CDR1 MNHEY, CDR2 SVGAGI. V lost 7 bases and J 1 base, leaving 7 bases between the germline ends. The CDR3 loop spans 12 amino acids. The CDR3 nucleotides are TGTGCCAGCATGGAGAGTAACTATGGCTACACCTTC. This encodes CASMESNYGYTF.

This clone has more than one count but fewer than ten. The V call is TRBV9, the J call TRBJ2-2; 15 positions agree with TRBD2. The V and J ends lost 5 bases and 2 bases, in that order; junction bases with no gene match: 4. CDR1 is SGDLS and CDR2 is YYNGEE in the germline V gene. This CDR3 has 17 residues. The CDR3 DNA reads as TGTGCCAGCAGAGGACTAGCGGGGGGGAAAAACACCGGGGAGCTGTTTTTT. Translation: CASRGLAGGKNTGELFF.

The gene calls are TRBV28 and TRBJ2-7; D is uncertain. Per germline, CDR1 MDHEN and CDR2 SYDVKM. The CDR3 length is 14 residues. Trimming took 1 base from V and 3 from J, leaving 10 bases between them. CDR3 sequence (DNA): TGTGCCAGCAGTTTATACGGTCAGCGCTACGAGCAGTACTTC. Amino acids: CASSLYGQRYEQYF.

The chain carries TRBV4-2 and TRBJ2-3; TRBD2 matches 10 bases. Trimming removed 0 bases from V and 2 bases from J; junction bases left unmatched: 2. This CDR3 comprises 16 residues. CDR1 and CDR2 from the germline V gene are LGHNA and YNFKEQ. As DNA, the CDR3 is TGTGCCAGCAGCCAAGAAGCGGGGGGGTACACAGATACGCAGTATTTT. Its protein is CASSQEAGGYTDTQYF.

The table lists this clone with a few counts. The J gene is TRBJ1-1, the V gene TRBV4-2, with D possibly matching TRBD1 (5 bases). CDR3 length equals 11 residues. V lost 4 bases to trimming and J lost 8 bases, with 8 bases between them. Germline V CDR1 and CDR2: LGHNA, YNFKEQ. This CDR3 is CASSPGGEAFF. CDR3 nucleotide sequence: TGTGCCAGCAGCCCCGGGGGGGAAGCTTTCTTT.

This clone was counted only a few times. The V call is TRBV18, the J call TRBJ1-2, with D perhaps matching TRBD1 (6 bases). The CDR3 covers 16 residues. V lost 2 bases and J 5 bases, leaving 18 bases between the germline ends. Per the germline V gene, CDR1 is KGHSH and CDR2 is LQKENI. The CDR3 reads CASSPITGTTQYGYTF. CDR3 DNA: TGTGCCAGCTCACCAATTACAGGGACAACACAATATGGCTACACCTTC.

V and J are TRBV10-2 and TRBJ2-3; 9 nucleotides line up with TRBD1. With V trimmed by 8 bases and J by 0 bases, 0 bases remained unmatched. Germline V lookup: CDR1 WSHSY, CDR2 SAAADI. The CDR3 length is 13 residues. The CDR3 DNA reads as TGCGCCAGCGGACAGGGGAGCACAGATACGCAGTATTTT. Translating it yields CASGQGSTDTQYF.

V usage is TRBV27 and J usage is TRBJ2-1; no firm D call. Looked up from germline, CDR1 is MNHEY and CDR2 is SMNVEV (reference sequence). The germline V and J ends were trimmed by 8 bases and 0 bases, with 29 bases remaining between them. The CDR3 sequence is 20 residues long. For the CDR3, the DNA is TGTGCCAGCGGATCAGACTCGTCAGTGTCCCACTTGAGCTCCTACAATGAGCAGTTCTTC. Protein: CASGSDSSVSHLSSYNEQFF.

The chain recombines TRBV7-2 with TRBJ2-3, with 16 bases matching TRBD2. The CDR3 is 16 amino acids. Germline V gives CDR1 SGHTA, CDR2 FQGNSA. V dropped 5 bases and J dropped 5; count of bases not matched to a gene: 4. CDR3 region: CASSLGLAGGKDTQYF. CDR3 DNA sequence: TGTGCCAGCAGCCTGGGACTAGCGGGGGGGAAAGATACGCAGTATTTT.

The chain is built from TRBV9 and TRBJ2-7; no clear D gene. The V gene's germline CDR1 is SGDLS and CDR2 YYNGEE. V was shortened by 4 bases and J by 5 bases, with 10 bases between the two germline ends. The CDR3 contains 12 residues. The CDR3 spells CASSSGAHEQYF. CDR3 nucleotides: TGTGCCAGCAGCTCCGGAGCCCACGAGCAGTACTTC.

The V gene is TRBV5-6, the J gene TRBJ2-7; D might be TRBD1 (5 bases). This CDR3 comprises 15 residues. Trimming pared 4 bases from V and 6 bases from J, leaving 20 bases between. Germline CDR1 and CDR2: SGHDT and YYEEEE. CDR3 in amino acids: CASSQRIKGPREQYF. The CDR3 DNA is TGTGCCAGCAGCCAGCGAATCAAGGGGCCGCGCGAGCAGTACTTC.